The 10 T cell receptor beta chains listed next were all sequenced from one sample in a study of blood T cell repertoires in COVID-19 (dated by TCRdb to 2018 to 2020). To prepare the library, the immunoSEQ multiplex PCR assay was applied. TCRdb limited this immuneACCESS table to in-frame rearrangements with V and J called. A share of clones is missing; checked studies link under half to unresolved V genes, and the rest is unexplained. The sample includes 150,000 to 200,000 clones, with roughly 90% observed a single time. The ten largest clones represent about a sixth of the sample. Sequenced sample: peripheral blood. These receptors were taken from a man in his fifties or sixties with active or convalescent COVID-19.

This sequence joins TRBV3-1 (or the pseudogene TRBV3-2) and TRBJ1-1; D might be TRBD1 (5 bases). Trimming took off 0 bases at V and 7 bases at J, with 12 bases between the two ends. Germline CDR1 and CDR2: LGHDT and YNNKEL (reference sequence). The length of the CDR3 is 14 residues. The CDR3 DNA is TGTGCCAGCAGCCAAGAGTGGGGGGTCGGTGAAGCTTTCTTT. Protein sequence: CASSQEWGVGEAFF.

This chain uses TRBV2 with TRBJ2-2; D perhaps matches TRBD1 (5 bases). CDR1 and CDR2 (germline): SNHLY, FYNNEI. The CDR3 runs to 15 residues. Trimming left V 7 bases short and J 5 bases short, with 17 bases between. The CDR3 region has the DNA TGTGCCAGCAATAGGGGCGTAGGAAGTACCGGGGAGCTGTTTTTT. It yields the protein CASNRGVGSTGELFF. The whole variable domain, remainder taken from reference TRBV2 and TRBJ2-2, is EPEVTQTPSHQVTQMGQEVILRCVPISNHLYFYWYRQILGQKVEFLVSFYNNEISEKSEIFDDQFSVERPDGSNFTLKIRSTKLEDSAMYFCASNRGVGSTGELFFGEGSRLTVL.

This chain joins TRBV6-1 and TRBJ2-7; TRBD1 agrees at 9 bases. From germline, CDR1 is MNHNS and CDR2 SASEGT. The CDR3 is 14 amino acids. Trimming cost V 2 bases and J 7 bases; bases outside gene matches: 6. The CDR3 sequence is CASSELQGAREQYF. The CDR3 DNA reads TGTGCCAGCAGTGAATTACAGGGGGCGAGGGAGCAGTACTTC.

The chain links TRBV28 to TRBJ1-4, with a possible D match to TRBD1 (5 bases). Germline assignment: CDR1 MDHEN and CDR2 SYDVKM. The CDR3 loop spans 13 amino acids. Trimming removed 8 bases at V and 4 bases at J, with 11 bases between. CDR3: CASLTVGNEKLFF. CDR3 sequence (DNA): TGTGCCAGCCTGACAGTGGGTAATGAAAAACTGTTTTTT.

The chain links TRBV6-5 to TRBJ2-7; TRBD1 agrees at 8 bases. The length of the CDR3 is 14 residues. Germline trimming cut 2 bases from V and 3 bases from J; bases unmatched to any gene: 3. Germline loops: CDR1 MNHEY, CDR2 SVGAGI. The CDR3 DNA reads TGTGCCAGCAGTTACGGAACAGGGGGCTACGAGCAGTACTTC. This translates into CASSYGTGGYEQYF.

J is TRBJ2-1 and V is TRBV10-1; 10 nucleotides match TRBD2. Germline trimming cut 3 bases from V and 8 bases from J; bases unmatched to any gene: 7. Germline V CDR1 and CDR2: WNHNN, SYGVQD (reference sequence). This CDR3 is 15 amino acids long. As DNA, the CDR3 is TGCGCCAGCAGTGACTTCATGAGCGGGAGGGATGAGCAGTTCTTC. Residues: CASSDFMSGRDEQFF.

About this clone itself: The conserved phenylalanine or tryptophan normally closing the CDR3 is absent here, so this likely arose from a read error. It is unclear where the CDR3 begins or ends on the DNA, so no DNA is shown, and the CDR3 is as TCRdb lists it. V is TRBV6-5 and J is TRBJ2-7; the table's D call, TRBD2, has no DNA check behind it. The CDR3 adds up to 12 amino acids, both ends counted. CDR1 and CDR2 (germline): MNHEY, SVGAGI. The CDR3: CAPTTGTSGKAS.

This rearrangement joins TRBV5-1 to TRBJ2-7; 9 bases agree with TRBD1. The V segment lost 0 bases and the J segment 4 bases; nucleotides outside the gene matches: 8. CDR1 SGHRS and CDR2 YFSETQ come from the germline V gene. This CDR3 is 16 amino acids long. CDR3 residues: CASSLGPYRGQYEQYF. CDR3 bases: TGCGCCAGCAGCTTGGGGCCCTACAGGGGGCAGTACGAGCAGTACTTC. Complete variable domain (other parts from reference TRBV5-1 and TRBJ2-7): KAGVTQTPRYLIKTRGQQVTLSCSPISGHRSVSWYQQTPGQGLQFLFEYFSETQRNKGNFPGRFSGRQFSNSRSEMNVSTLELGDSALYLCASSLGPYRGQYEQYFGPGTRLTVT.

As for this clone: This sample includes further DNA sequences coding for the same CDR3. The chain carries TRBV5-1 and TRBJ2-1; a weak D match, TRBD1 (6 bases). The CDR3 has 14 residues. Germline values: CDR1 SGHRS, CDR2 YFSETQ. Trimming cost V 3 bases and J 0 bases, with 7 bases left between them. In nucleotides, the CDR3 is TGCGCCAGCAGCTCGGACAGCTCCTACAATGAGCAGTTCTTC. Its translation is CASSSDSSYNEQFF.

The chain carries TRBV5-1 and TRBJ2-3, with D perhaps matching TRBD1 (5 bases). Looked up from germline, CDR1 is SGHRS and CDR2 is YFSETQ. CDR3 length equals 15 residues. Trimming took 2 bases from V and 1 from J, leaving 11 bases between them. Here the CDR3 DNA reads TGCGCCAGCAGCTTACGACAGTACCGCACAGATACGCAGTATTTT. Its protein is CASSLRQYRTDTQYF.